This entry lists 18 T cell receptor beta chains sequenced from one sample in a study of T cell responses to AZD1222 COVID-19 vaccine (dated by TCRdb to about 2021). In light of the paper, this sample's time point label describes: baseline before first vaccination. Library preparation used the immunoSEQ multiplex PCR assay. TCRdb retrieved this table from immuneACCESS and kept in-frame rearrangements only. Not all clones are present; in checked studies, unresolved V genes account for under half, and no reason is known for the remainder. This sample has about 130,000 clones in its table, and 80% to 90% of those were observed once. The ten largest clones represent roughly 1.5% of the sample. The sequenced sample was peripheral blood, obtained on day 0 of AZD1222 vaccination. These receptors were obtained from an adult in good health.

This clone was seen just once. CDR3 nucleotides: TGCAGCGTTCGCGGGAGGGCGAACAATGAGCAGTTCTTC. It encodes CSVRGRANNEQFF. This rearrangement joins TRBV29-1 to TRBJ2-1, with 9 bases identical to TRBD2. The CDR3 contains 13 residues. CDR1 is SQVTM and CDR2 is ANQGSEA in the germline V gene. J was trimmed by 5 bases and V by 5 bases; bases with no gene match: 4.

The chain recombines TRBV28 with TRBJ2-7; 8 bases map to TRBD2. CDR1 is MDHEN, CDR2 SYDVKM, per germline. The CDR3 is made up of 13 amino acids. With V trimmed by 4 bases and J by 7 bases, 6 bases remained unmatched. The CDR3 is CASSWTSQNEQYF. CDR3 DNA sequence: TGTGCCAGCAGTTGGACTAGCCAGAATGAGCAGTACTTC.

This clone came up once. The chain employs TRBV5-1 and TRBJ2-2, with TRBD1 as a possible D gene (5 bases). The CDR3 loop spans 14 amino acids. Trimming pared 3 bases from V and 2 bases from J, leaving 8 bases between. CDR1 SGHRS and CDR2 YFSETQ come from the germline V gene. The CDR3 region has the DNA TGCGCCAGCAGCTCGACAGAAAACACCGGGGAGCTGTTTTTT. Amino acid sequence: CASSSTENTGELFF. Full variable domain (remainder filled in from reference TRBV5-1 and TRBJ2-2): KAGVTQTPRYLIKTRGQQVTLSCSPISGHRSVSWYQQTPGQGLQFLFEYFSETQRNKGNFPGRFSGRQFSNSRSEMNVSTLELGDSALYLCASSSTENTGELFFGEGSRLTVL.

V usage is TRBV7-9 and J usage is TRBJ1-1; D remains ambiguous. Germline assignment: CDR1 SEHNR and CDR2 FQNEAQ (reference sequence). CDR3 size: 13 residues. Trimming cost V 2 bases and J 8 bases, with 12 bases left between them. DNA of the CDR3: TGTGCCAGCAGCTTACGCCAAGCCTCCGAAGCTTTCTTT. This encodes CASSLRQASEAFF.

The chain links TRBV28 to TRBJ2-5; unclear D gene. CDR1 is MDHEN, CDR2 SYDVKM, per germline. The V and J ends lost 3 bases and 3 bases respectively, with 8 bases between them. CDR3 length: 13 residues. The CDR3 nucleotides read TGTGCCAGCAGTTTTAGCCCGAAAGAGACCCAGTACTTC. Its translation: CASSFSPKETQYF. The variable domain in full, completed from reference TRBV28 and TRBJ2-5, reads DVKVTQSSRYLVKRTGEKVFLECVQDMDHENMFWYRQDPGLGLRLIYFSYDVKMKEKGDIPEGYSVSREKKERFSLILESASTNQTSMYLCASSFSPKETQYFGPGTRLLVL.

The genes are TRBV9 and TRBJ2-5; no reliable D call. Germline V gene lookup returns CDR1 SGDLS and CDR2 YYNGEE. This CDR3 is 15 amino acids long. V gave up 0 bases and J gave up 5 bases, with 14 bases separating them. CDR3 bases: TGTGCCAGCAGCGTAGCCTCGGGCATGTACGAGACCCAGTACTTC. Amino acid sequence: CASSVASGMYETQYF.

This clone was detected once. The chain employs TRBV7-3 and TRBJ1-2; D gene unclear. CDR1 is SGHTA, CDR2 FQGTGA, per germline. The CDR3 is 13 amino acids. V lost 5 bases to trimming and J lost 0 bases, with 7 bases between them. The CDR3 sequence: CASSAGPNYGYTF. CDR3 sequence (DNA): TGTGCCAGCAGCGCGGGCCCTAACTATGGCTACACCTTC.

V gene TRBV7-2 combines with J gene TRBJ2-2; either TRBD1 or TRBD2 may fit D (5 bases each). The ends were cut back, 3 bases at V and 4 bases at J, with 18 bases in the middle. The CDR3 has 17 amino acids. Germline V gene lookup returns CDR1 SGHTA and CDR2 FQGNSA. This CDR3 reads CASSLPIGQGPTGELFF. In nucleotides, the CDR3 is TGTGCCAGCAGCTTGCCTATCGGGCAGGGACCCACCGGGGAGCTGTTTTTT. The whole variable domain, filled in from reference TRBV7-2 and TRBJ2-2, reads GAGVSQSPSNKVTEKGKDVELRCDPISGHTALYWYRQSLGQGLEFLIYFQGNSAPDKSGLPSDRFSAERTGGSVSTLTIQRTQQEDSAVYLCASSLPIGQGPTGELFFGEGSRLTVL.

V gene TRBV24-1 combines with J gene TRBJ2-5, with a weak D call TRBD2 (6 bases). Germline-derived CDR1 and CDR2 are KGHDR and SFDVKD. This CDR3 contains 17 residues. Trimming shortened V by 3 bases and J by 5 bases, and 21 bases separated the two germline ends. CDR3 coding DNA: TGTGCCACCAGTGATCGAAAGCTAGGAGGGGCTGGTGAGACCCAGTACTTC. Translated, it gives CATSDRKLGGAGETQYF.

The V and J genes are TRBV7-3 and TRBJ1-1, with 7 bases lining up with TRBD1. Unmatched junction bases numbered 9, after V lost 1 base and J lost 4 bases. Germline V gene sequence: CDR1 SGHTA, CDR2 FQGTGA. The CDR3 extends over 16 amino acids. For the CDR3, the DNA is TGTGCCAGCAGCTTAATGCTTGGCGCAGGGGGCACTGAAGCTTTCTTT. Protein sequence: CASSLMLGAGGTEAFF.

The chain combines TRBV15 with TRBJ2-2, with D perhaps TRBD2 (6 bases). Germline CDR1 reads LNHNV; CDR2 reads YYDKDF (reference sequence). Trimming pared 2 bases from V and 1 base from J, leaving 11 bases between. The CDR3 is 16 residues long. The CDR3: CATSRSLGGNTGELFF. CDR3 sequence (DNA): TGTGCCACCAGCAGATCCCTGGGAGGGAACACCGGGGAGCTGTTTTTT.

This rearrangement joins TRBV6-4 to TRBJ1-1; D is unresolved. Trimming shortened V by 9 bases and J by 8 bases, and 16 bases separated the two germline ends. CDR1 and CDR2 from the germline V gene are MRHNA and SNTAGT. The CDR3 has 12 residues. This chain's CDR3 is CARLIGESEAFF. The CDR3 nucleotides are TGTGCCAGGTTGATCGGGGAATCCGAAGCTTTCTTT.

V usage is TRBV24-1 and J usage is TRBJ2-7; D is uncertain. V was shortened by 7 bases and J by 1 base, with 13 bases between the two germline ends. This CDR3 has 14 amino acids. Per the germline V gene, CDR1 is KGHDR and CDR2 is SFDVKD. This CDR3 reads CATSVGPQSYEQYF. The CDR3 DNA is TGTGCCACCAGCGTGGGCCCGCAATCCTACGAGCAGTACTTC.

The J gene is TRBJ1-2, the V gene TRBV7-9; D not certain. CDR3 size: 13 residues. CDR1 SEHNR and CDR2 FQNEAQ come from the germline V gene (reference sequence). The ends were cut back, 1 base at V and 2 bases at J, with 5 bases in the middle. The CDR3 DNA sequence: TGTGCCAGCAGCTTAGGGGAAAACTATGGCTACACCTTC. Amino acids: CASSLGENYGYTF.

CDR3 residues: CASSLGRAGLAGDTQYF. CDR3 bases: TGTGCCAGCAGCTTAGGGCGGGCAGGACTAGCGGGAGATACGCAGTATTTT. The V and J genes are TRBV7-2 and TRBJ2-3, with 11 bases that match TRBD2. Losses at the gene ends were 1 base for V and 5 bases for J; bases not matched to a gene: 8. This CDR3 comprises 17 residues. Germline CDR1 and CDR2: SGHTA and FQGNSA.

This chain uses TRBV19 with TRBJ2-2; 9 bases match TRBD2. The CDR3 length is 15 residues. Germline lookup yields CDR1 LNHDA and CDR2 SQIVND (reference sequence). The ends lost 8 bases at V and 6 bases at J; junction bases unmatched: 10. The CDR3 loop is CASVGGRAPPGELFF. In nucleotides, the CDR3 is TGTGCCAGTGTGGGCGGGAGGGCACCCCCCGGGGAGCTGTTTTTT.

The chain recombines TRBV6-5 with TRBJ2-7, with D possibly being TRBD1 (6 bases). CDR1 and CDR2 (germline): MNHEY, SVGAGI. The CDR3 covers 14 residues. V was clipped by 5 bases and J by 3 bases, with 14 bases between them. The CDR3 sequence: CASSRNRDLYEQYF. In DNA form, the CDR3 reads TGTGCCAGCAGTCGCAACAGGGACCTCTACGAGCAGTACTTC.

The J gene is TRBJ2-2, the V gene TRBV19; 8 bases agree with TRBD2. Trimming at V came to 8 bases and at J to 0 bases, leaving 5 bases not matched to a gene. Germline-derived CDR1 and CDR2 are LNHDA and SQIVND (reference sequence). This CDR3 spans 15 amino acids. This CDR3 is CASADGGANTGELFF. As DNA, the CDR3 is TGTGCCAGTGCCGACGGGGGGGCGAACACCGGGGAGCTGTTTTTT.